A selection of T cell receptor beta chains follows, all from one sample in a study of T cell changes during pregnancy in multiple sclerosis. The assay was immunoSEQ multiplex PCR, and TCRdb's table has in-frame clones only and misses some. Among tens of thousands of clones listed, 91% were seen once. This material consisted of CD4+ T cells from peripheral blood mononuclear cells, taken in the third trimester of pregnancy. The receptors originated from a female donor in good health, enrolled as a control in a pregnancy study. CDR3s include the opening cysteine and the closing phenylalanine or tryptophan. Fields, in order: D gene, V gene, clone size, J gene, CDR3 DNA, CDR3 protein. The D gene is left open where the match is weak. Rows give clone size only sometimes, using once, few, many, or a class for an expanded clone.

d_gene: .; v_gene: TRBV5-4; abundance: .; j_gene: TRBJ1-1; CDR3nt: TGTGCCAGCAGCTTGGGGGGCAGGGGGAACACTGAAGCTTTCTTT; CDR3aa: CASSLGGRGNTEAFF
d_gene: TRBD1; v_gene: TRBV4-2; abundance: .; j_gene: TRBJ1-4; CDR3nt: TGTGCCAGCAGCCAAGTACAGGGGCTTAATGAAAAACTGTTTTTT; CDR3aa: CASSQVQGLNEKLFF
d_gene: TRBD1; v_gene: TRBV5-1; abundance: .; j_gene: TRBJ1-1; CDR3nt: TGCGCCAGCAGCTCCGGGACAGGGCTCACTGAAGCTTTCTTT; CDR3aa: CASSSGTGLTEAFF
d_gene: TRBD1; v_gene: TRBV19; abundance: .; j_gene: TRBJ1-4; CDR3nt: TGTGCCAGTACCTCGGGACAGCGAAGAGAAAAACTGTTTTTT; CDR3aa: CASTSGQRREKLFF
d_gene: TRBD1; v_gene: TRBV5-1; abundance: .; j_gene: TRBJ2-7; CDR3nt: TGCGCCAGCAGCCCGCGGACAGGGGGGGACGAGCAGTACTTC; CDR3aa: CASSPRTGGDEQYF
d_gene: .; v_gene: TRBV10-3; abundance: .; j_gene: TRBJ2-6; CDR3nt: TGTGCCATCAAGGAGGGGGCATCAACTGGGGCCAACGTCCTGACTTTC; CDR3aa: CAIKEGASTGANVLTF
d_gene: .; v_gene: TRBV19; abundance: .; j_gene: TRBJ2-1; CDR3nt: TGTGCCAGTAGTATACTGGCGGATGAGCAGTTCTTC; CDR3aa: CASSILADEQFF
d_gene: TRBD1; v_gene: TRBV5-1; abundance: .; j_gene: TRBJ1-1; CDR3nt: TGCGCCAGCAGCTTAAGGACAGGGAACACTGAAGCTTTCTTT; CDR3aa: CASSLRTGNTEAFF
d_gene: .; v_gene: TRBV19; abundance: once; j_gene: TRBJ1-6; CDR3nt: TGTGCCAGTAGTATAGCCAGGGAAAATTCACCCCTCCACTTT; CDR3aa: CASSIARENSPLHF
d_gene: .; v_gene: TRBV5-1; abundance: .; j_gene: TRBJ1-6; CDR3nt: TGCGCCAGCAGCTTGTATCTGGGGGCGGATTCACCCCTCCACTTT; CDR3aa: CASSLYLGADSPLHF
d_gene: .; v_gene: TRBV4-2; abundance: .; j_gene: TRBJ1-3; CDR3nt: TGTGCCAGCAGCCAAGAGGCCAGATCCTCTGGAAACACCATATATTTT; CDR3aa: CASSQEARSSGNTIYF
d_gene: .; v_gene: TRBV19; abundance: .; j_gene: TRBJ1-2; CDR3nt: TGTGCCAGTAGTATCCCATCCCTTCGAGGGAATGGCTACACCTTC; CDR3aa: CASSIPSLRGNGYTF
d_gene: .; v_gene: TRBV19; abundance: .; j_gene: TRBJ2-7; CDR3nt: TGTGCCAGTAGTCAAGACTCGCGGGACTACGAGCAGTACTTC; CDR3aa: CASSQDSRDYEQYF
d_gene: .; v_gene: TRBV2; abundance: .; j_gene: TRBJ2-7; CDR3nt: TGTGCCAGCAAAGGAACAGGGCTGGGAGAGCAGTACTTC; CDR3aa: CASKGTGLGEQYF
d_gene: TRBD2; v_gene: TRBV5-6; abundance: .; j_gene: TRBJ2-7; CDR3nt: TGTGCCAGCAGCCCGGGACTAGCCGGATACGAGCAGTACTTC; CDR3aa: CASSPGLAGYEQYF
d_gene: .; v_gene: TRBV30; abundance: few; j_gene: TRBJ1-1; CDR3nt: TGTGCCTGGAGTCATACAGGGAACACTGAAGCTTTCTTT; CDR3aa: CAWSHTGNTEAFF
d_gene: TRBD1; v_gene: TRBV30; abundance: .; j_gene: TRBJ1-2; CDR3nt: TGTGCCTGGCGAGCCCTGGGGCAGGGGGGATCTAACTATGGCTACACCTTC; CDR3aa: CAWRALGQGGSNYGYTF
d_gene: TRBD1; v_gene: TRBV5-6; abundance: .; j_gene: TRBJ2-5; CDR3nt: TGTGCCAGCAGCTCACGACAGGGTTCCCGGGAGACCCAGTACTTC; CDR3aa: CASSSRQGSRETQYF
d_gene: .; v_gene: TRBV20-1; abundance: .; j_gene: TRBJ1-2; CDR3nt: TGCAGTGTAAGGGAGGATGGCTACACCTTC; CDR3aa: CSVREDGYTF
d_gene: .; v_gene: TRBV9; abundance: .; j_gene: TRBJ2-1; CDR3nt: TGTGCCAGCAGCGTAGCGGCCCCCGGCGGGGATCTCTACAATGAGCAGTTCTTC; CDR3aa: CASSVAAPGGDLYNEQFF
d_gene: TRBD1; v_gene: TRBV30; abundance: .; j_gene: TRBJ2-7; CDR3nt: TGTGCCTGGAGACCGGGACAGTGGAAAGAGCAGTACTTC; CDR3aa: CAWRPGQWKEQYF
d_gene: TRBD1; v_gene: TRBV7-2; abundance: .; j_gene: TRBJ1-3; CDR3nt: TGTGCCAGCAGCTTAGTTCAGGGGGCCAGCTCTGGAAACACCATATATTTT; CDR3aa: CASSLVQGASSGNTIYF
d_gene: .; v_gene: TRBV7-2; abundance: once; j_gene: TRBJ2-1; CDR3nt: TGTGCCAGCAGCTTAGCGGGGCTGTCCTACAATGAGCAGTTCTTC; CDR3aa: CASSLAGLSYNEQFF
d_gene: .; v_gene: TRBV5-6; abundance: .; j_gene: TRBJ2-3; CDR3nt: TGTGCCAGCAGCCACATCAGTGGGGCGGATACGCAGTATTTT; CDR3aa: CASSHISGADTQYF
d_gene: .; v_gene: TRBV5-6; abundance: once; j_gene: TRBJ1-1; CDR3nt: TGTGCCAGCAGCTTGTACAGGGTCGACCCGTGGGACACTGAAGCTTTCTTT; CDR3aa: CASSLYRVDPWDTEAFF
d_gene: .; v_gene: TRBV7-2; abundance: .; j_gene: TRBJ1-4; CDR3nt: TGTGCCAGCAGCTCGCTGCTCGGGGGTAATGAAAAACTGTTTTTT; CDR3aa: CASSSLLGGNEKLFF
d_gene: .; v_gene: TRBV4-2; abundance: .; j_gene: TRBJ1-2; CDR3nt: TGTGCCAGCAGCCGAGATGGGAGCCCCAACTATGGCTACACCTTC; CDR3aa: CASSRDGSPNYGYTF